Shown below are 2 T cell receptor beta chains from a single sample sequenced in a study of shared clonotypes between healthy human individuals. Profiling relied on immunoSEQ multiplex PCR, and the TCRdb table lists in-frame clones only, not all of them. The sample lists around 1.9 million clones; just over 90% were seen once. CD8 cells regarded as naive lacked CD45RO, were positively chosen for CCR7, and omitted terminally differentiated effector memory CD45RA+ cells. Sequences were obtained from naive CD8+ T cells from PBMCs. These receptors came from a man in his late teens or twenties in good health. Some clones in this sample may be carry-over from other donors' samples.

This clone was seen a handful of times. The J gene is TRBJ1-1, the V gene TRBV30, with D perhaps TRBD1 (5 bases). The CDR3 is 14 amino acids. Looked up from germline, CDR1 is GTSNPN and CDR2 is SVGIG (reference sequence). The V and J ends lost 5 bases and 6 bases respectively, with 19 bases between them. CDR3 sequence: CAWQGGAISAEAFF. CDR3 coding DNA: TGTGCCTGGCAGGGAGGGGCCATCAGCGCTGAAGCTTTCTTT.

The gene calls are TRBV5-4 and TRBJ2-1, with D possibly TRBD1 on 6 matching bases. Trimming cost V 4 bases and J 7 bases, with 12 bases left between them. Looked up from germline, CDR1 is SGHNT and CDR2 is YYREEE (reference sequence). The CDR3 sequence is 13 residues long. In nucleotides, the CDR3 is TGTGCCAGCAGCCGAGGGACAAAGAATGAGCAGTTCTTC. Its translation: CASSRGTKNEQFF.